These 21 T cell receptor beta chains came from one sample sequenced in a study of identical twins. TCRdb redid the calling of the 5' RACE reads with MiXCR, one entry per CDR3 protein. The sample yields 500,000 to 550,000 distinct CDR3 sequences, around 24% seen once. The sample was also reused in another study, on yellow fever vaccine responses in identical twins.

The specimen was CD4+ T cells sorted from blood. Every receptor here comes from a woman aged 18-29 years in good health.

This rearrangement joins TRBV6-5 to TRBJ2-1; tentatively, D is TRBD2 (6 bases). The V and J ends lost 0 bases and 7 bases respectively, with 13 bases between them. The CDR3 has 15 amino acids. Germline CDR1 MNHEY, CDR2 SVGAGI. This CDR3 is CASSYSRPGVNEQFF. The CDR3 bases are TGTGCCAGCAGTTACTCACGACCGGGGGTGAATGAGCAGTTCTTC.

This clonotype was counted a few times. J is TRBJ2-3 and V is TRBV5-1; 9 nucleotides match TRBD1. Germline CDR1 is SGHRS and CDR2 is YFSETQ. The CDR3 runs 16 residues. V shed 4 bases and J 6 bases; nucleotides not matched to a gene: 12. For the CDR3, the DNA is TGCGCCAGCAGCCAGGAAGTAACAGGGGGCTGGGATACGCAGTATTTT. Amino acids: CASSQEVTGGWDTQYF.

This chain links TRBV18 with TRBJ2-1, with D maybe TRBD2 (6 bases). The length of the CDR3 is 12 residues. V gave up 3 bases and J gave up 10 bases, with 10 bases separating them. Germline assignment: CDR1 KGHSH and CDR2 LQKENI. The CDR3 loop reads CASSPRAGEQFF. The CDR3, as DNA: TGTGCCAGCTCACCGCGGGCGGGGGAGCAGTTCTTC.

The chain combines TRBV28 with TRBJ1-1; 7 bases fit TRBD1. Trimming took 6 bases from V and 1 from J; bases not matched to a gene: 8. This CDR3 is built from 15 residues. CDR1 MDHEN and CDR2 SYDVKM come from the germline V gene. This chain's CDR3 is CASSPGGTANTEAFF. Written as DNA, the CDR3 is TGTGCCAGCAGCCCTGGCGGGACAGCGAACACTGAAGCTTTCTTT.

This clonotype was observed a handful of times. The J gene is TRBJ2-3, the V gene TRBV2; TRBD1 might be the D (6 bases). The germline gives CDR1 SNHLY, CDR2 FYNNEI. V lost 5 bases to trimming and J lost 6 bases, with 12 bases between them. The CDR3 consists of 13 residues. The CDR3 loop reads CASSNQGSDTQYF. CDR3 bases: TGTGCCAGCAGTAATCAGGGGTCTGATACGCAGTATTTT.

This chain connects TRBV18 to TRBJ2-7; 9 bases line up with TRBD1. Trimming cost V 3 bases and J 5 bases; bases outside gene matches: 8. The germline CDR1 and CDR2 sequences are KGHSH and LQKENI. The CDR3 runs to 15 residues. Here the CDR3 reads CASSPNGQGSNEQYV. As DNA, the CDR3 is TGTGCCAGCTCACCGAACGGACAGGGGAGCAACGAGCAGTACGTC.

The J gene is TRBJ2-7, the V gene TRBV7-2; 8 nucleotides align to TRBD2. Germline V gives CDR1 SGHTA, CDR2 FQGNSA. The junction had 3 bases not matched to a gene; V was cut back by 1 base and J by 1 base. The CDR3 covers 15 residues. CDR3 residues: CASSLGVAGSYEQYF. CDR3 in DNA: TGTGCCAGCAGCTTAGGGGTAGCGGGATCCTACGAGCAGTACTTC.

This clonotype was recorded a few times. The chain employs TRBV5-1 and TRBJ1-2; TRBD1 is a possible D gene (6 bases). V was clipped by 0 bases and J by 0 bases, with 18 bases between them. The length of the CDR3 is 18 residues. The V gene's germline CDR1 is SGHRS and CDR2 YFSETQ. CDR3 region: CASSLDRGRADANYGYTF. CDR3 nucleotides: TGCGCCAGCAGCTTGGATCGGGGGCGAGCGGACGCTAACTATGGCTACACCTTC.

The chain uses TRBV6-1 and TRBJ2-1, with 8 bases matching TRBD2. Germline values: CDR1 MNHNS, CDR2 SASEGT. The junction had 4 bases not matched to a gene; V was cut back by 0 bases and J by 0 bases. The CDR3 consists of 17 residues. The CDR3 reads CASSEAFAGGSYNEQFF. Here the CDR3 DNA reads TGTGCCAGCAGTGAAGCTTTCGCGGGGGGCTCCTACAATGAGCAGTTCTTC.

There are a few counts of this clonotype. The CDR3 region is CASSLVARSPSGANVLTF. The CDR3 DNA reads TGTGCCAGCAGCTTGGTGGCCAGGTCCCCCTCTGGGGCCAACGTCCTGACTTTC. V gene TRBV5-4 combines with J gene TRBJ2-6; no clear D. The CDR3 runs to 18 residues. V shed 0 bases and J shed 0 bases, with 13 bases lying between them. Germline lookup yields CDR1 SGHNT and CDR2 YYREEE (reference sequence).

The V gene is TRBV12-3 or TRBV12-4, the J gene TRBJ2-1, with TRBD1 matching over 9 bases. Trimming at V came to 7 bases and at J to 15 bases, leaving 7 bases not matched to a gene. The CDR3 has 11 residues. The CDR3 nucleotides are TGTGCCAGCAACCCGGGACAGGGCCTGTTCTTC. Protein sequence: CASNPGQGLFF.

The V gene is TRBV5-1, the J gene TRBJ2-7, with 7 bases identical to TRBD2. The CDR3 is 13 amino acids. V was clipped by 0 bases and J by 6 bases; unmatched bases: 3. The germline V gene encodes CDR1 SGHRS and CDR2 YFSETQ. Written as DNA, the CDR3 is TGCGCCAGCAGCTTGGGACTAGCCACCGAGCAGTACTTC. Its translation: CASSLGLATEQYF. Full variable domain (remainder filled in from reference TRBV5-1 and TRBJ2-7): KAGVTQTPRYLIKTRGQQVTLSCSPISGHRSVSWYQQTPGQGLQFLFEYFSETQRNKGNFPGRFSGRQFSNSRSEMNVSTLELGDSALYLCASSLGLATEQYFGPGTRLTVT.

The J gene is TRBJ1-3, the V gene TRBV5-6, with TRBD1 matching over 8 bases. Germline lookup yields CDR1 SGHDT and CDR2 YYEEEE. The ends lost 3 bases at V and 0 bases at J; junction bases unmatched: 5. This CDR3 has 16 amino acids. CDR3 DNA: TGTGCCAGCAGCTGGCGACAGGGGAGCTCTGGAAACACCATATATTTT. Its translation is CASSWRQGSSGNTIYF.

The J gene is TRBJ2-2, the V gene TRBV24-1; a weak D match, TRBD1 (6 bases). V lost 1 base, J lost 4 bases, and 15 bases lay in between. The germline CDR1 and CDR2 sequences are KGHDR and SFDVKD. The CDR3 covers 17 residues. In DNA, the CDR3 is TGTGCCACCAGTGATTTCCGTTTGAGGGGGAGCACCGGGGAGCTGTTTTTT. Its translation is CATSDFRLRGSTGELFF.

The J gene is TRBJ2-7, the V gene TRBV20-1; TRBD1 matches at 7 bases. J was trimmed by 4 bases and V by 1 base; bases with no gene match: 13. This CDR3 comprises 16 residues. The germline CDR1 and CDR2 sequences are DFQATT and SNEGSKA (reference sequence). CDR3 coding DNA: TGCAGTGCTAGAGGGTCCGGAAGAGGGACAGATTACGAGCAGTACGTC. Protein: CSARGSGRGTDYEQYV.

Only a few counts were recorded for this clonotype. The chain uses TRBV10-3 and TRBJ1-6; D gene uncertain. The CDR3 is 13 residues long. The V gene's germline CDR1 is ENHRY and CDR2 SYGVKD. Trimming removed 2 bases from V and 5 bases from J, with 4 bases in between. The CDR3, as DNA: TGTGCCATCAGTGAGACAAATAATTCACCCCTCCACTTT. This sequence encodes CAISETNNSPLHF.

V usage is TRBV29-1 and J usage is TRBJ2-7, with TRBD2 matching over 10 bases. Per the germline V gene, CDR1 is SQVTM and CDR2 is ANQGSEA. The CDR3 has 15 amino acids. The V and J ends lost 6 bases and 7 bases, in that order; junction bases with no gene match: 15. This CDR3 is CSVGPQASGSREQYF. CDR3 bases: TGCAGCGTGGGCCCCCAGGCTAGCGGGAGTCGGGAGCAGTACTTC.

The chain has TRBV24-1 and TRBJ1-3, with 7 bases aligning to TRBD1. V was clipped by 11 bases and J by 3 bases; unmatched bases: 12. From germline, CDR1 is KGHDR and CDR2 SFDVKD. This CDR3 has 15 amino acids. CDR3 nucleotides: TGTGCCATCTGGATAAGGGGGCGAAATGGAAACACCATATATTTT. Translated: CAIWIRGRNGNTIYF.

The rearrangement links TRBV7-2 to TRBJ2-2, with D uncertain. CDR1 and CDR2 (germline): SGHTA, FQGNSA. V lost 3 bases and J 5 bases, leaving 10 bases between the germline ends. The CDR3 length is 14 residues. CDR3 amino acids: CASSFRSKTGELFF. The CDR3 region has the DNA TGTGCCAGCAGCTTCCGTTCAAAGACCGGGGAGCTGTTTTTT.

The rearrangement links TRBV5-1 to TRBJ2-3; TRBD2 matches at 11 bases. The CDR3 is made up of 13 amino acids. Germline V gene lookup returns CDR1 SGHRS and CDR2 YFSETQ. V dropped 4 bases and J dropped 11; count of bases not matched to a gene: 6. The CDR3 DNA sequence: TGCGCCAGCAGCCCGGGACTAGCGGAAAAGCAGTATTTT. Its translation is CASSPGLAEKQYF.

The chain recombines TRBV7-8 with TRBJ2-7; D ambiguous. Germline-derived CDR1 and CDR2 are SGHVS and FQNEAQ. The CDR3 loop spans 13 amino acids. V was pared by 5 bases and J by 5 bases, with 13 bases between. In nucleotides, the CDR3 is TGTGCCAGCAGCGCCCGCGGACGACACGAGCAGTACGTC. Its translation is CASSARGRHEQYV.